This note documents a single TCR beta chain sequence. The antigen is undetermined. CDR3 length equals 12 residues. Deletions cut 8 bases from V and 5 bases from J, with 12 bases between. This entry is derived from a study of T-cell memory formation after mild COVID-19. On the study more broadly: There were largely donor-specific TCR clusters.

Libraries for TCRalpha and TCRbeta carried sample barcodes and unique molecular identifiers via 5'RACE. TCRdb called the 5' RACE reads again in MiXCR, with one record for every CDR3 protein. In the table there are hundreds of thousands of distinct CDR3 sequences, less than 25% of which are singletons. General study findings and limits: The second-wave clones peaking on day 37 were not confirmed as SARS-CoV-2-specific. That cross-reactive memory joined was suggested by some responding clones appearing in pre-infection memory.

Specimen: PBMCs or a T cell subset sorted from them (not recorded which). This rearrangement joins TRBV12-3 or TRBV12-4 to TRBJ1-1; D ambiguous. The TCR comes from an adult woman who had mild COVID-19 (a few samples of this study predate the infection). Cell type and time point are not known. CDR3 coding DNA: TGTGCCAGCGGCAGGCGACGGACTGAAGCTTTCTTT. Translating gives CASGRRRTEAFF.